This T cell receptor (beta chain) was captured in a study of blood T cell repertoires in COVID-19. Study in general: T cells, B-cell-depleted T cells, or PBMCs supplied cDNA or gDNA.

V was pared by 0 bases and J by 5 bases, with 25 bases between. This CDR3 comprises 19 residues. In germline, CDR1 is LGHNA, CDR2 YSLEER. This clone occurred a few times. Authors' processing steps: Amplification from reference gene primers served as the basis for estimated nucleated cell counts. Clones were sequenced by immunoSEQ multiplex PCR, and TCRdb holds only the in-frame ones, with some missing. The V and J calls and clone size come from that table; D and trimming were worked out from the DNA. Found here are roughly 72,000 clones, 88% of them singletons; the top ten hold under 25%. This TCR derives from a human donor in a cohort sampled during active COVID-19. The material sequenced was peripheral blood. V usage is TRBV4-3 and J usage is TRBJ1-1, with a possible D match to TRBD1 (6 bases). CDR3 amino acids: CASSQDEYVWDTLSTEAFF. The CDR3 DNA follows: TGCGCCAGCAGCCAAGATGAGTATGTCTGGGACACCCTTAGTACTGAAGCTTTCTTT.